This T cell receptor beta chain was identified in a study of monozygotic twins with inflammatory bowel disease. Study-wide findings and caveats: Relative to healthy twins, IBD patients had fewer clonotypes in common with others, a gap that was especially apparent with disease activity.

In regard to this clonotype: The target antigen is unknown.

Added by template switching were UMIs that each held a 6-nucleotide sample barcode. TCRalpha along with TCRbeta cDNA was subjected to two nested PCRs lasting 16 and 9 cycles. TCRdb reprocessed the 5' RACE reads and stores each CDR3 protein as one record, lacking DNA. The listing contains roughly 150,000 distinct CDR3 sequences. CDR3 length equals 12 residues. CDR1 is SQVTM, CDR2 ANQGSEA, per germline. This TCR was recovered from a human donor with ulcerative colitis or Crohn's disease, or a healthy co-twin of an affected twin (not recorded which). Sample: blood. The rearrangement uses TRBV29-1 and TRBJ1-2. The CDR3 is CSVEAQVYGYTF.